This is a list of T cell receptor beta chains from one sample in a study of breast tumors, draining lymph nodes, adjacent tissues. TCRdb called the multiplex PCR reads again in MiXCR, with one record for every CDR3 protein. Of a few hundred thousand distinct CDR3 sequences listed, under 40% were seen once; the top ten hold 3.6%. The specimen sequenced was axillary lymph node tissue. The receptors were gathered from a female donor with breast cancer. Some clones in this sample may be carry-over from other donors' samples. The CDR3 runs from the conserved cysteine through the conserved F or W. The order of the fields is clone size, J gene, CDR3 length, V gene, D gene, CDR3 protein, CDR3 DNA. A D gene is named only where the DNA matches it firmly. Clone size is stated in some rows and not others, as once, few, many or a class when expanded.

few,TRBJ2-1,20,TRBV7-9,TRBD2,CASSILAGGLQSLSYNEQFF,TGTGCCAGCAGCATACTAGCGGGGGGTCTCCAGTCCTTATCCTACAATGAGCAGTTCTTC
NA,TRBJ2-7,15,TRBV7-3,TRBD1,CASSLWTGPAYGQYF,TGTGCCAGCAGCCTATGGACAGGCCCCGCCTACGGGCAGTACTTC
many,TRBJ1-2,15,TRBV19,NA,CASSIRGQGNYGYTF,TGTGCCAGTAGTATCCGGGGGCAGGGGAACTATGGCTACACCTTC
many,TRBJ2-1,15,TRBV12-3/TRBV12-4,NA,CASGQEPSSYNEQFF,TGTGCCAGCGGCCAGGAGCCGAGCTCCTACAATGAGCAGTTCTTC
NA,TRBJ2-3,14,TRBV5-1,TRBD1,CASSSGTGTDTQYF,TGCGCCAGCAGCTCTGGGACAGGGACAGATACGCAGTATTTT
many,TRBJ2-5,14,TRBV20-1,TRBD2,CSATFGLALETQYF,TGCAGTGCAACGTTCGGACTAGCGTTGGAGACCCAGTACTTC
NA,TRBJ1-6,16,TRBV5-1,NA,CASSAGRGGRNSPLHF,TGCGCCAGCAGCGCAGGAAGGGGGGGTCGAAATTCACCCCTCCACTTT
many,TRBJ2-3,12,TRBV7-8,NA,CASSSTGNTQYF,TGTGCCAGCAGTTCCACAGGGAATACGCAGTATTTT
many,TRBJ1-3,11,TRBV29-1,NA,CSAKSGNTIYF,TGCAGCGCCAAGTCTGGAAACACCATATATTTT
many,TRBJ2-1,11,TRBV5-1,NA,CASSSLDEQFF,TGCGCCAGCAGCTCCTTGGATGAGCAGTTCTTC
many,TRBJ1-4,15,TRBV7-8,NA,CASSFKPGTIEKLFF,TGTGCCAGCAGCTTTAAACCAGGGACGATAGAAAAACTGTTTTTT
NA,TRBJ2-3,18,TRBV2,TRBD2,CASSSGLAGLRVPDTQYF,TGTGCCAGCAGTTCGGGACTAGCGGGATTAAGGGTGCCAGATACGCAGTATTTT
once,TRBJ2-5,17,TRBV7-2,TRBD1,CASSLGGTGGFRETQYF,TGTGCCAGCAGCTTGGGAGGGACAGGGGGGTTTAGAGAGACCCAGTACTTC
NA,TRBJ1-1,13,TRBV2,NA,CASSEATGSRAFF,TGTGCCAGCAGTGAAGCGACAGGCTCTAGAGCTTTCTTT
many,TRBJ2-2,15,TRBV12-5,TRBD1,CASGGQGAGTGELFF,TGTGCTAGTGGAGGACAGGGGGCTGGAACCGGGGAGCTGTTTTTT
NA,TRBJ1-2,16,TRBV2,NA,CASSDRAGGRNYGYTF,TGTGCCAGCAGTGACCGAGCGGGAGGGCGCAACTATGGCTACACCTTC
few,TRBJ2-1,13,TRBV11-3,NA,CASTPTEGNEQFF,TGTGCCAGCACCCCCACGGAGGGAAATGAGCAGTTCTTC
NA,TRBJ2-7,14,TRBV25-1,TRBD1,CASSESGQGDEQYF,TGTGCCAGCAGTGAATCGGGACAGGGCGACGAGCAGTACTTC